These 7 T cell receptor beta chains share one sample of origin, sequenced in a study of control samples from healthy donors and cancer patients. Measured with immunoSEQ multiplex PCR; TCRdb has only the in-frame clones, and not every one. The repertoire holds some 80,000 clones, with about 90% as singletons. The sample comprised PBMCs. The receptors were gathered from a woman in her sixties with head and neck cancer.

The V and J genes are TRBV29-1 and TRBJ2-2; the match to TRBD2 covers 8 bases. CDR1 and CDR2 from the germline V gene are SQVTM and ANQGSEA. This CDR3 has 18 residues. With V trimmed by 2 bases and J by 6 bases, 17 bases remained unmatched. CDR3 loop: CSVEQNPPGLGYAGELFF. Written as DNA, the CDR3 is TGCAGCGTTGAACAAAATCCTCCGGGACTAGGCTACGCCGGGGAGCTGTTTTTT.

The V call is TRBV9, the J call TRBJ1-5; D call uncertain. The CDR3 has 14 residues. With 4 bases removed from V and 0 bases from J, the gap between germline ends came to 8 bases. CDR1 is SGDLS, CDR2 YYNGEE, per germline. CDR3 nucleotides: TGTGCCAGCAGCCAAACAGATAGCAATCAGCCCCAGCATTTT. This codes for CASSQTDSNQPQHF. Based on the CDR3 plus reference TRBV9 and TRBJ1-5, the full variable domain is DSGVTQTPKHLITATGQRVTLRCSPRSGDLSVYWYQQSLDQGLQFLIQYYNGEERAKGNILERFSAQQFPDLHSELNLSSLELGDSALYFCASSQTDSNQPQHFGDGTRLSIL.

The chain is built from TRBV28 and TRBJ2-2; unclear D gene. The germline CDR1 and CDR2 sequences are MDHEN and SYDVKM. Trimming removed 6 bases from V and 3 bases from J, with 17 bases in between. This CDR3 is 16 amino acids long. This CDR3 is CASRLGTLLYTGELFF. In nucleotides, the CDR3 is TGTGCCAGCAGGCTGGGAACCCTACTATACACCGGGGAGCTGTTTTTT.

This clone was observed a single time. Here the CDR3 reads CASSQRGSTDTQYF. The CDR3 DNA follows: TGTGCCAGCAGCCAACGGGGTAGCACAGATACGCAGTATTTT. V is TRBV3-1 (or the pseudogene TRBV3-2) and J is TRBJ2-3; perhaps TRBD2 as D (5 bases). The CDR3 has 14 amino acids. The germline V and J ends were trimmed by 2 bases and 0 bases, with 6 bases remaining between them. Germline assignment: CDR1 LGHDT and CDR2 YNNKEL (reference sequence).

V usage is TRBV6-1 and J usage is TRBJ2-1; 12 nucleotides match TRBD2. Germline trimming cut 4 bases from V and 8 bases from J; bases unmatched to any gene: 9. CDR3 size: 16 residues. Germline values: CDR1 MNHNS, CDR2 SASEGT. CDR3 loop: CASSARLAGDQDEQFF. The CDR3 bases are TGTGCCAGCAGTGCCCGACTAGCGGGAGATCAAGATGAGCAGTTCTTC.

This clone was seen more than once but under ten times. This sequence joins TRBV18 and TRBJ1-3; TRBD1 agrees at 9 bases. Germline V lookup: CDR1 KGHSH, CDR2 LQKENI. V lost 1 base, J lost 0 bases, and 4 bases stayed unmatched. The CDR3 is 17 residues long. DNA for the CDR3: TGTGCCAGCTCACCACTCCGGACAGGGGACTCTGGAAACACCATATATTTT. Protein: CASSPLRTGDSGNTIYF.

As DNA, the CDR3 is TGCGCCAGCAGACAGGACATCAAGAACACTGAAGCTTTCTTT. It translates to CASRQDIKNTEAFF. V usage is TRBV4-1 and J usage is TRBJ1-1; D is possibly TRBD1 (5 bases). The germline CDR1 and CDR2 sequences are MGHRA and YSYEKL. Trimming shortened V by 6 bases and J by 1 base, and 12 bases separated the two germline ends. The CDR3 consists of 14 residues.